These 8 T cell receptor beta chains originate from one sample sequenced in a study of T-cell memory formation after mild COVID-19. Each CDR3 protein gets one entry after TCRdb re-called the 5' RACE reads with MiXCR. The sample holds some 120,000 distinct CDR3 sequences, approximately 6.3% seen once. Sequenced material: PBMCs or a T cell subset sorted from them (not recorded which). Source of these receptors: an adult woman who had mild COVID-19 (a few samples of this study predate the infection). Cell type and time point are not known.

This clonotype has more than one count but fewer than ten. The rearrangement links TRBV5-1 to TRBJ1-4; TRBD1 matches 11 bases. CDR1 SGHRS and CDR2 YFSETQ come from the germline V gene. J gave up 7 bases and V 3 bases, and 8 bases lay outside the gene matches. The CDR3 is 16 residues long. This chain's CDR3 is CASSSGQGALGEKLFF. In nucleotides, the CDR3 is TGCGCCAGCAGCTCTGGACAGGGGGCTCTTGGTGAAAAACTGTTTTTT.

This clonotype was counted a few times. Its ends do not fully match the called genes, so a read error is possible. The chain is built from TRBV30 and TRBJ1-1, with TRBD1 matching 8 bases. Germline CDR1 GTSNPN, CDR2 SVGIG (reference sequence). This CDR3 has 14 residues. The CDR3, as DNA: TGCGCACGGAGGACAGGGTCCCAGAACACTGAAGCTTTCTTT. It translates to CARRTGSQNTEAFF.

V and J are TRBV5-5 and TRBJ1-3; D is perhaps TRBD1 (5 bases). The length of the CDR3 is 15 residues. Trimming shortened V by 5 bases and J by 3 bases, and 15 bases separated the two germline ends. Germline V gene data show CDR1 as SGHKS and CDR2 as YYEKEE (reference sequence). Here the CDR3 DNA reads TGTGCCAGCAGTACCGACAGCGGGAGTGGAAACACCATATATTTT. It encodes CASSTDSGSGNTIYF.

This clonotype was recorded at least ten times. The gene calls are TRBV12-3 or TRBV12-4 and TRBJ2-1; the D is unclear. The CDR3 has 15 residues. V was pared by 0 bases and J by 7 bases, with 13 bases between. The CDR3 sequence is CASSLAALGSNEQFF. The CDR3 DNA is TGTGCCAGCAGTTTAGCGGCCCTGGGGTCTAATGAGCAGTTCTTC.

This clonotype was counted at least ten times. The rearrangement links TRBV7-9 to TRBJ2-1; D gene unclear. V lost 5 bases and J lost 0, with 11 bases in between. This CDR3 is built from 15 residues. Per the germline V gene, CDR1 is SEHNR and CDR2 is FQNEAQ (reference sequence). CDR3 loop: CASSPNFNSYNEQFF. CDR3 DNA sequence: TGTGCCAGCAGCCCCAACTTCAACTCCTACAATGAGCAGTTCTTC.

This clonotype was counted ten times or more. V gene TRBV5-1 combines with J gene TRBJ2-7, with TRBD1 matching 11 bases. The CDR3 is 15 residues long. Germline V lookup: CDR1 SGHRS, CDR2 YFSETQ. Trimming took 5 bases from V and 4 from J; bases not matched to a gene: 8. DNA for the CDR3: TGCGCCAGCAGTCAGGCCGGGACAGGGGGGTACGAGCAGTACTTC. Its protein is CASSQAGTGGYEQYF. Full variable domain (missing parts from reference TRBV5-1 and TRBJ2-7): KAGVTQTPRYLIKTRGQQVTLSCSPISGHRSVSWYQQTPGQGLQFLFEYFSETQRNKGNFPGRFSGRQFSNSRSEMNVSTLELGDSALYLCASSQAGTGGYEQYFGPGTRLTVT.

There are many counts of this clonotype. The rearrangement uses TRBV20-1 and TRBJ2-1; D is unresolved. The CDR3 runs 13 residues. From germline, CDR1 is DFQATT and CDR2 SNEGSKA (reference sequence). V lost 4 bases and J lost 5, with 12 bases in between. In nucleotides, the CDR3 is TGCAGTGCTACCCATACAGCGAACAATGAGCAGTTCTTC. Its protein product is CSATHTANNEQFF.

CDR3 sequence (DNA): TGTGCCAGCTCGTCAGGTGTAGAGACCCAGTACTTC. Protein product: CASSSGVETQYF. This chain connects TRBV18 to TRBJ2-5; D gene uncertain. Trimming left V 6 bases short and J 4 bases short, with 9 bases between. Germline CDR1 and CDR2: KGHSH and LQKENI. The CDR3 extends over 12 amino acids.